Below are 23 T cell receptor beta chains sequenced from a single sample in a study of T cell responses to AZD1222 COVID-19 vaccine. Some clones are missing from TCRdb's copy, which holds only in-frame ones; the method was immunoSEQ multiplex PCR. The sample lists 25,000 to 35,000 clones, 85% to 95% occurring once. This material consisted of peripheral blood, taken on day 0 of AZD1222 vaccination. The receptors come from an adult in good health.

V gene TRBV19 combines with J gene TRBJ2-1; D possibly uses TRBD1 or TRBD2 (6 bases each). The CDR3 extends over 13 amino acids. V shed 6 bases and J shed 8 bases, with 14 bases lying between them. Germline V gene data show CDR1 as LNHDA and CDR2 as SQIVND (reference sequence). The CDR3 DNA reads as TGTGCCAGTAGCCGTGGGGGGCCAGATGAGCAGTTCTTC. The encoded protein is CASSRGGPDEQFF.

This clone was detected once. The chain has TRBV18 and TRBJ2-5; possibly TRBD1 for D (6 bases). Looked up from germline, CDR1 is KGHSH and CDR2 is LQKENI. V lost 3 bases to trimming and J lost 1 base, with 9 bases between them. The CDR3 totals 14 residues. CDR3 amino acids: CASSPLDSQETQYF. In nucleotides, the CDR3 is TGTGCCAGCTCACCTTTGGACAGCCAAGAGACCCAGTACTTC.

This sequence joins TRBV4-3 and TRBJ2-2; D ambiguous. Looked up from germline, CDR1 is LGHNA and CDR2 is YSLEER. With 0 bases removed from V and 0 bases from J, the gap between germline ends came to 11 bases. The CDR3 consists of 17 residues. CDR3 coding DNA: TGCGCCAGCAGCCAAGATCTAATAATCTCGAACACCGGGGAGCTGTTTTTT. Its translation is CASSQDLIISNTGELFF.

The V gene is TRBV4-2, the J gene TRBJ2-2; no reliable D call. CDR3 length: 13 residues. The germline V gene has CDR1 LGHNA and CDR2 YNFKEQ. Trimming removed 4 bases at V and 6 bases at J, with 9 bases between. CDR3 loop: CASSPEKPGELFF. The CDR3 region has the DNA TGTGCCAGCAGCCCGGAGAAGCCCGGGGAGCTGTTTTTT.

The chain joins TRBV9 to TRBJ2-2, with D possibly being TRBD1 (5 bases). The CDR3 length is 12 residues. The germline CDR1 and CDR2 sequences are SGDLS and YYNGEE. Trimming cost V 4 bases and J 7 bases, with 8 bases left between them. DNA of the CDR3: TGTGCCAGCAGCTTAAGGGGCGGGGAGCTGTTTTTT. It encodes CASSLRGGELFF.

The gene calls are TRBV28 and TRBJ1-1, with D uncertain. Germline loops: CDR1 MDHEN, CDR2 SYDVKM. V lost 2 bases and J 0 bases, leaving 1 base between the germline ends. The CDR3 sequence is 12 residues long. DNA for the CDR3: TGTGCCAGCAGTTTAGTGAACACTGAAGCTTTCTTT. This encodes CASSLVNTEAFF.

The chain carries TRBV15 and TRBJ2-3; D call uncertain. The V end was cut by 0 bases, the J end by 3 bases, with 7 bases between. The germline V gene has CDR1 LNHNV and CDR2 YYDKDF (reference sequence). The CDR3 has 14 amino acids. The CDR3 loop is CATSRDFGTDTQYF. DNA of the CDR3: TGTGCCACCAGCAGAGATTTCGGGACAGATACGCAGTATTTT.

J is TRBJ2-1 and V is TRBV5-1; D is undetermined. This CDR3 has 15 amino acids. V was pared by 4 bases and J by 0 bases, with 11 bases between. Germline V CDR1 and CDR2: SGHRS, YFSETQ. DNA for the CDR3: TGCGCCAGCAGCCCTAGTCTTAGCTCCTACAATGAGCAGTTCTTC. Amino acid sequence: CASSPSLSSYNEQFF.

The chain carries TRBV5-4 and TRBJ1-1; D is ambiguous. V was cut by 2 bases and J by 4 bases, with 6 bases left in between. In germline, CDR1 is SGHNT, CDR2 YYREEE (reference sequence). There are 12 residues in the CDR3. CDR3 sequence: CASSLGTTEAFF. DNA for the CDR3: TGTGCCAGCAGCTTAGGTACCACTGAAGCTTTCTTT.

This clone came up once. The V and J genes are TRBV30 and TRBJ1-2; TRBD1 agrees at 8 bases. CDR3 length: 13 residues. Per germline, CDR1 GTSNPN and CDR2 SVGIG (reference sequence). V was clipped by 8 bases and J by 0 bases; unmatched bases: 5. DNA of the CDR3: TGTGCCCGTGGGACAGGAGCTAACTATGGCTACACCTTC. Its protein is CARGTGANYGYTF.

The chain carries TRBV7-9 and TRBJ2-7, with D perhaps matching TRBD2 (6 bases). V was shortened by 1 base and J by 2 bases, with 12 bases between the two germline ends. From germline, CDR1 is SEHNR and CDR2 FQNEAQ (reference sequence). The CDR3 sequence is 15 residues long. The DNA for the CDR3 is TGTGCCAGCAGCTTAGGCGGGATGGTGCCCTACGAGCAGTACTTC. It is translated as CASSLGGMVPYEQYF.

The genes are TRBV10-1 and TRBJ2-1; 7 nucleotides match TRBD2. Germline loops: CDR1 WNHNN, CDR2 SYGVQD (reference sequence). After removal of 3 bases from V and 9 bases from J, the junction contained 5 bases not matched to a gene. CDR3 length: 13 amino acids. CDR3: CASSERAGSEQFF. The CDR3 DNA is TGCGCCAGCAGTGAACGAGCGGGGAGTGAGCAGTTCTTC.

This rearrangement joins TRBV7-2 to TRBJ2-7, with D perhaps matching TRBD1 or TRBD2 (5 bases each). CDR3 size: 15 residues. Per germline, CDR1 SGHTA and CDR2 FQGNSA. V lost 2 bases and J lost 3, with 14 bases in between. The CDR3 region has the DNA TGTGCCAGCAGCTTAAAAGGGACCCCAAGCTACGAGCAGTACTTC. Translation gives CASSLKGTPSYEQYF.

The V and J genes are TRBV2 and TRBJ1-4, with D possibly matching TRBD1 (5 bases). The CDR3 covers 14 residues. V lost 2 bases and J lost 6, with 10 bases in between. Germline CDR1 SNHLY, CDR2 FYNNEI. CDR3 in DNA: TGTGCCAGCAGTGAAACAGGAGGTCATGAAAAACTGTTTTTT. Translation: CASSETGGHEKLFF.

The V gene is TRBV9, the J gene TRBJ2-3; tentatively, D is TRBD2 (5 bases). The CDR3 contains 18 residues. From germline, CDR1 is SGDLS and CDR2 YYNGEE. V gave up 0 bases and J gave up 0 bases, with 17 bases separating them. The CDR3 DNA reads TGTGCCAGCAGCGTAGCTCCTAGCCACTTAACTAGCACAGATACGCAGTATTTT. Translated, it gives CASSVAPSHLTSTDTQYF.

This clone was recorded only once. The genes are TRBV14 and TRBJ1-2; a weak D match, TRBD1 (5 bases). The germline gives CDR1 SGHDN, CDR2 FVKESK. CDR3 length equals 14 residues. V was cut by 4 bases and J by 3 bases, with 12 bases left in between. The CDR3: CASSPMGRYYGYTF. CDR3 sequence (DNA): TGTGCCAGCAGCCCCATGGGACGGTACTATGGCTACACCTTC.

The gene calls are TRBV28 and TRBJ2-7; D ambiguous. This CDR3 is 14 amino acids long. V gave up 5 bases and J gave up 2 bases, with 13 bases separating them. Per the germline V gene, CDR1 is MDHEN and CDR2 is SYDVKM. The CDR3 protein is CASSRPRIPYEQYF. DNA for the CDR3: TGTGCCAGCAGTCGCCCTAGGATCCCCTACGAGCAGTACTTC.

This clone appeared a single time. This rearrangement joins TRBV27 to TRBJ2-7; maybe TRBD1 (6 bases). Trimming left V 6 bases short and J 3 bases short, with 18 bases between. This CDR3 spans 15 amino acids. Germline CDR1 reads MNHEY; CDR2 reads SMNVEV (reference sequence). The CDR3 sequence: CASSLLSTGLYEQYF. DNA of the CDR3: TGTGCCAGCAGCTTACTTTCGACAGGCCTCTACGAGCAGTACTTC.

The chain is built from TRBV5-6 and TRBJ1-1; D perhaps matches TRBD1 (5 bases). Germline lookup yields CDR1 SGHDT and CDR2 YYEEEE. Trimming removed 0 bases at V and 3 bases at J, with 12 bases between. CDR3 length equals 15 residues. This CDR3 is CASSLGAGSDTEAFF. As DNA, the CDR3 is TGTGCCAGCAGCTTGGGCGCAGGGTCGGACACTGAAGCTTTCTTT. Full variable domain (missing parts from reference TRBV5-6 and TRBJ1-1): DAGVTQSPTHLIKTRGQQVTLRCSPKSGHDTVSWYQQALGQGPQFIFQYYEEEERQRGNFPDRFSGHQFPNYSSELNVNALLLGDSALYLCASSLGAGSDTEAFFGQGTRLTVV.

This chain links TRBV7-9 with TRBJ2-1; D remains unclear. The CDR3 length is 12 residues. V was pared by 1 base and J by 8 bases, with 6 bases between. The V gene's germline CDR1 is SEHNR and CDR2 FQNEAQ (reference sequence). This CDR3 reads CASSLEWDEQFF. The DNA of the CDR3 is TGTGCCAGCAGCTTAGAATGGGATGAGCAGTTCTTC.

A word on this clone: Relative to the germline gene, one junction end is altered; a read error may explain this. J is TRBJ2-1 and V is TRBV7-7; 11 bases fit TRBD2. Germline CDR1 SSHAT, CDR2 FNYEAQ (reference sequence). This CDR3 is built from 15 residues. CDR3 protein: CASSQLAGAYNEQFF. The CDR3, as DNA: TGTGCTAGCAGCCAACTAGCGGGAGCTTACAATGAGCAGTTCTTC.

This chain connects TRBV19 to TRBJ1-2; a possible D gene is TRBD1 (5 bases). Germline V gene data show CDR1 as LNHDA and CDR2 as SQIVND (reference sequence). V was pared by 4 bases and J by 2 bases, with 11 bases between. The CDR3 is 14 residues long. The CDR3 sequence: CASSTGTANYGYTF. The CDR3 DNA sequence: TGTGCCAGTAGTACCGGGACGGCCAACTATGGCTACACCTTC.

The chain joins TRBV5-6 to TRBJ2-7, with D perhaps TRBD1 (6 bases). Per the germline V gene, CDR1 is SGHDT and CDR2 is YYEEEE. The germline V and J ends were trimmed by 4 bases and 3 bases, with 11 bases remaining between them. The CDR3 covers 13 residues. Written as DNA, the CDR3 is TGTGCCAGCAGCCAGGGACATATCTACGAGCAGTACTTC. Its protein is CASSQGHIYEQYF.